The TCR beta chain described here comes from a study of technical replicates of blood from four donors. Sequencing was performed with immunoSEQ multiplex PCR; in TCRdb, only in-frame clones are kept and a portion is missing. The sample lists approximately 12,000 clones; about 91% were seen once. J was trimmed by 2 bases and V by 0 bases; bases with no gene match: 6. This CDR3 has 18 residues. Germline values: CDR1 SGDLS, CDR2 YYNGEE. Sequenced input: PBMCs. The clonotype originates from a human donor in good health. The chain recombines TRBV9 with TRBJ2-1; TRBD2 agrees at 12 bases. CDR3 amino acids: CASSVGLAGGPTYNEQFF. The DNA for the CDR3 is TGTGCCAGCAGCGTAGGGCTAGCGGGAGGGCCGACCTACAATGAGCAGTTCTTC.